What follows is one TCR beta chain and its context. Its antigen remains unidentified. The data were taken from a study of response to subunit inactivated influenza vaccine. The study's findings and limits: The authors offered the suggestion that each seasonal influenza vaccination recruits few new T cells.

TCRdb re-derived calls from the RT-PCR reads in MiXCR, one entry per CDR3 protein. The sample carries 650,000 to 800,000 distinct CDR3 sequences, approximately 17% recorded once. The junction had 6 bases not matched to a gene; V was cut back by 5 bases and J by 0 bases. The CDR3 sequence is 17 residues long. Germline V lookup: CDR1 MDHEN, CDR2 SYDVKM. Sample: PBMCs from blood, taken less than 6 days after vaccination. The source of this sequence is a man between 50 and 59 years old who received an inactivated influenza vaccine. This rearrangement joins TRBV28 to TRBJ1-5, with 11 bases aligning to TRBD1. The CDR3 nucleotides are TGTGCCAGCAGTAGAGGGACAGGGGGTATTAGCAATCAGCCCCAGCATTTT. Translated: CASSRGTGGISNQPQHF.